Shown below are 10 T cell receptor beta chains from a single sample sequenced in a study of blood T cell repertoires in COVID-19. Here immunoSEQ multiplex PCR was the method, and the copy in TCRdb shows in-frame clones only, minus some. The sample lists 65,000 to 90,000 clones, 88% occurring once. Sequenced: peripheral blood. The receptors come from a human donor in a cohort sampled during active COVID-19.

The chain recombines TRBV19 with TRBJ2-3, with 10 bases aligning to TRBD1. The CDR3 is made up of 15 amino acids. Looked up from germline, CDR1 is LNHDA and CDR2 is SQIVND (reference sequence). Trimming took 5 bases from V and 2 from J; bases not matched to a gene: 4. CDR3 sequence: CASSRQGATTDTQYF. As DNA, the CDR3 is TGTGCCAGTAGTCGACAGGGGGCAACCACAGATACGCAGTATTTT. Variable domain in full (rest from reference TRBV19 and TRBJ2-3): DGGITQSPKYLFRKEGQNVTLSCEQNLNHDAMYWYRQDPGQGLRLIYYSQIVNDFQKGDIAEGYSVSREKKESFPLTVTSAQKNPTAFYLCASSRQGATTDTQYFGPGTRLTVL.

V gene TRBV6-2 or TRBV6-3 combines with J gene TRBJ2-1; 8 nucleotides align to TRBD1. After removal of 2 bases from V and 12 bases from J, the junction contained 12 bases not matched to a gene. CDR3 length: 15 amino acids. Germline V lookup: CDR1 MNHEY, CDR2 SVGEGT. This CDR3 is CASSYGAVQGDGQFF. The CDR3 nucleotides read TGTGCCAGCAGTTACGGGGCGGTACAGGGGGATGGGCAGTTCTTC.

The V and J genes are TRBV14 and TRBJ1-6; no firm D call. CDR3 length equals 16 residues. Trimming removed 4 bases at V and 9 bases at J, with 19 bases between. Per germline, CDR1 SGHDN and CDR2 FVKESK. The CDR3 DNA is TGTGCCAGCAGCCTCAATCAGCACCGGGGTAGTTCACCCCTCCACTTT. It encodes CASSLNQHRGSSPLHF.

V gene TRBV10-2 combines with J gene TRBJ2-2, with 8 bases matching TRBD2. From germline, CDR1 is WSHSY and CDR2 SAAADI. J lost 4 bases, V lost 5 bases, and 18 bases had no gene match. CDR3 length: 19 residues. The CDR3 loop is CASSKRLAGSPVSTGELFF. CDR3 nucleotide sequence: TGCGCCAGCAGTAAACGATTAGCGGGATCCCCCGTTAGCACCGGGGAGCTGTTTTTT.

This chain connects TRBV2 to TRBJ2-1, with a tentative D call TRBD2 (5 bases). Germline values: CDR1 SNHLY, CDR2 FYNNEI. Trimming pared 10 bases from V and 2 bases from J, leaving 15 bases between. The CDR3 runs to 14 residues. The CDR3 loop reads CANRRGPTYNEQFF. The CDR3 DNA sequence: TGTGCCAACCGCCGGGGTCCGACCTACAATGAGCAGTTCTTC. The full variable domain, with the rest looked up from reference TRBV2 and TRBJ2-1, is EPEVTQTPSHQVTQMGQEVILRCVPISNHLYFYWYRQILGQKVEFLVSFYNNEISEKSEIFDDQFSVERPDGSNFTLKIRSTKLEDSAMYFCANRRGPTYNEQFFGPGTRLTVL.

This chain links TRBV10-3 with TRBJ2-1; TRBD2 aligns across 8 bases. The V segment lost 10 bases and the J segment 7 bases; nucleotides outside the gene matches: 15. Germline CDR1 is ENHRY and CDR2 is SYGVKD. The CDR3 runs 15 residues. Here the CDR3 reads CATGPRAGDTNEQFF. The CDR3 DNA follows: TGTGCCACCGGGCCGCGAGCGGGGGACACTAATGAGCAGTTCTTC.

The chain is built from TRBV4-1 and TRBJ2-5; 7 bases match TRBD2. CDR3 length: 15 amino acids. Germline values: CDR1 MGHRA, CDR2 YSYEKL. V gave up 1 base and J gave up 2 bases; unmatched junction bases: 4. CDR3 nucleotides: TGCGCCAGCAGCCAAGTGGGTAGCGGGCAAGAGACCCAGTACTTC. Amino acid sequence: CASSQVGSGQETQYF.

This clone was counted a few times. The chain is built from TRBV19 and TRBJ1-1; D not resolved. V lost 4 bases and J 6 bases, leaving 15 bases between the germline ends. There are 14 residues in the CDR3. Per the germline V gene, CDR1 is LNHDA and CDR2 is SQIVND (reference sequence). CDR3 sequence: CASSTRGLMSEAFF. CDR3 DNA sequence: TGTGCCAGTAGTACTCGAGGATTAATGTCTGAAGCTTTCTTT.

This chain uses TRBV6-5 with TRBJ1-5; weak D call: TRBD1 (5 bases). Trimming took 8 bases from V and 6 from J, leaving 17 bases between them. CDR1 and CDR2 from the germline V gene are MNHEY and SVGAGI. CDR3 length: 14 amino acids. The CDR3 is CASYYQGGGQPQHF. For the CDR3, the DNA is TGTGCCAGCTACTACCAAGGCGGGGGTCAGCCCCAGCATTTT.

The rearrangement uses TRBV30 and TRBJ2-3; maybe TRBD1 (6 bases). CDR3 length: 13 residues. Germline CDR1 GTSNPN, CDR2 SVGIG (reference sequence). V was trimmed by 5 bases and J by 2 bases, leaving 11 bases between them. CDR3 protein: CAWVGQYTDTQYF. In DNA, the CDR3 is TGTGCCTGGGTTGGACAGTACACAGATACGCAGTATTTT.